Listed below are T cell receptor beta chains from one sample, sequenced in a study of cytomegalovirus exposure and HLA in healthy donors. Some clones are missing from TCRdb's copy, which holds only in-frame ones; the method was immunoSEQ multiplex PCR. The table for this sample gives around 97,000 clones. Sequenced input: PBMCs. Source of these receptors: a man in his forties in good health and CMV-seronegative. Each CDR3 is given with its conserved first and last residue. The order of the fields is D gene, V gene, J gene, CDR3 protein, CDR3 DNA. D genes are given only for firm matches.

d_call: -
v_call: TRBV5-6
j_call: TRBJ2-7
cdr3_aa: CASSLRGYEQYF
cdr3_nt: TGTGCCAGCAGCTTGAGGGGATACGAGCAGTACTTC

d_call: -
v_call: TRBV11-3
j_call: TRBJ2-1
cdr3_aa: CASSKGGFSSYNEQFF
cdr3_nt: TGTGCCAGCAGCAAGGGGGGGTTTAGCTCCTACAATGAGCAGTTCTTC

d_call: TRBD2
v_call: TRBV6-1
j_call: TRBJ2-3
cdr3_aa: CASSQGTSGRTDTQYF
cdr3_nt: TGTGCCAGCAGTCAAGGGACTAGCGGGAGAACAGATACGCAGTATTTT

d_call: -
v_call: TRBV7-8
j_call: TRBJ1-5
cdr3_aa: CASSLYSGSSQPQHF
cdr3_nt: TGTGCCAGCAGCCTGTATTCAGGGTCGAGCCAGCCCCAGCATTTT

d_call: -
v_call: TRBV7-9
j_call: TRBJ2-1
cdr3_aa: CASSLASYNEQFF
cdr3_nt: TGTGCCAGCTCATTAGCCTCCTACAATGAGCAGTTCTTC

d_call: -
v_call: TRBV15
j_call: TRBJ1-2
cdr3_aa: CATSRGAQGLYGYTF
cdr3_nt: TGTGCCACCAGCAGAGGTGCACAGGGTCTCTATGGCTACACCTTC

d_call: TRBD2
v_call: TRBV7-9
j_call: TRBJ2-1
cdr3_aa: CASSSYFTAGGNEQFF
cdr3_nt: TGTGCCAGCAGCTCCTATTTTACGGCGGGGGGCAATGAGCAGTTCTTC

d_call: -
v_call: TRBV5-4
j_call: TRBJ1-1
cdr3_aa: CASSTGGLNTEAFF
cdr3_nt: TGTGCCAGCTCAACTGGGGGGTTGAACACTGAAGCTTTCTTT

d_call: -
v_call: TRBV6-4
j_call: TRBJ1-1
cdr3_aa: CASTPGRVNTEAFF
cdr3_nt: TGTGCCAGCACCCCGGGAAGAGTGAACACTGAAGCTTTCTTT

d_call: TRBD1
v_call: TRBV6-5
j_call: TRBJ2-2
cdr3_aa: CASRRQGKDTGELFF
cdr3_nt: TGTGCCAGCAGAAGACAGGGAAAGGACACCGGGGAGCTGTTTTTT

d_call: -
v_call: TRBV28
j_call: TRBJ2-7
cdr3_aa: CASTPGGRLYEQYF
cdr3_nt: TGTGCCAGCACACCCGGGGGGCGACTTTACGAGCAGTACTTC

d_call: TRBD1
v_call: TRBV30
j_call: TRBJ1-4
cdr3_aa: CALNKGQGAEKLFF
cdr3_nt: TGTGCCTTAAATAAAGGACAGGGGGCTGAAAAACTGTTTTTT

d_call: -
v_call: TRBV19
j_call: TRBJ1-5
cdr3_aa: CASSIRPDRPQHF
cdr3_nt: TGTGCCAGTAGTATCAGGCCCGATCGGCCCCAGCATTTT

d_call: -
v_call: TRBV19
j_call: TRBJ1-1
cdr3_aa: CASSRDGANTEAFF
cdr3_nt: TGTGCCAGTAGTAGAGACGGAGCGAACACTGAAGCTTTCTTT

d_call: -
v_call: TRBV20-1
j_call: TRBJ1-2
cdr3_aa: CRTQGDYGYTF
cdr3_nt: TGCAGGACACAGGGTGACTATGGCTACACCTTC

d_call: -
v_call: TRBV11-2
j_call: TRBJ1-2
cdr3_aa: CASSLAQLPNYGYTF
cdr3_nt: TGTGCCAGCAGCTTAGCACAGCTTCCTAACTATGGCTACACCTTC

d_call: -
v_call: TRBV30
j_call: TRBJ1-6
cdr3_aa: CASKTGTSPFF
cdr3_nt: TGTGCCTCGAAAACCGGGACATCCCCTTTTTTT

d_call: -
v_call: TRBV25-1
j_call: TRBJ1-4
cdr3_aa: CASRLTERAWLELFF
cdr3_nt: TGTGCCAGCAGATTGACAGAGAGAGCTTGGTTGGAACTGTTTTTT

d_call: -
v_call: TRBV9
j_call: TRBJ2-7
cdr3_aa: CASSYGSSYEQYF
cdr3_nt: TGTGCCAGCAGCTACGGGAGCTCCTACGAGCAGTACTTC

d_call: TRBD1
v_call: TRBV4-1
j_call: TRBJ1-4
cdr3_aa: CASSPGQINEKLFF
cdr3_nt: TGCGCCAGCAGCCCGGGACAGATCAATGAAAAACTGTTTTTT

d_call: -
v_call: TRBV29-1
j_call: TRBJ2-5
cdr3_aa: CSVVPHGEQETQYF
cdr3_nt: TGCAGCGTAGTCCCGCATGGGGAGCAAGAGACCCAGTACTTC

d_call: -
v_call: TRBV28
j_call: TRBJ1-3
cdr3_aa: CAGGRTAGHTIYF
cdr3_nt: TGTGCCGGCGGCAGGACAGCCGGGCACACCATATATTTT

d_call: TRBD2
v_call: TRBV7-7
j_call: TRBJ2-5
cdr3_aa: CASSFIAGGRGQETQYF
cdr3_nt: TGTGCCAGCAGCTTTATAGCGGGGGGTCGGGGCCAAGAGACCCAGTACTTC

d_call: -
v_call: TRBV18
j_call: TRBJ2-5
cdr3_aa: CASSPVAETQYF
cdr3_nt: TGTGCCAGCTCACCTGTTGCGGAGACCCAGTACTTC

d_call: -
v_call: TRBV7-2
j_call: TRBJ2-7
cdr3_aa: CASSPGGTRSEQYF
cdr3_nt: TGTGCCAGCAGCCCCGGCGGAACGAGAAGCGAGCAGTACTTC

d_call: -
v_call: TRBV6-5
j_call: TRBJ1-4
cdr3_aa: CASSQPGREKLFF
cdr3_nt: TGTGCCAGCAGTCAACCAGGGCGGGAAAAACTGTTTTTT

d_call: -
v_call: TRBV10-1
j_call: TRBJ1-2
cdr3_aa: CASSGPGGIGYTF
cdr3_nt: TGCGCCAGCAGTGGCCCGGGGGGAATTGGCTACACCTTC

d_call: TRBD1
v_call: TRBV5-1
j_call: TRBJ2-7
cdr3_aa: CASSLLGTGLGEQYF
cdr3_nt: TGCGCCAGCAGCTTGCTCGGGACAGGGTTAGGGGAGCAGTACTTC

d_call: TRBD1
v_call: TRBV7-8
j_call: TRBJ1-5
cdr3_aa: CASSTRTGRISNQPQHF
cdr3_nt: TGTGCCAGCAGCACTAGGACAGGGAGGATAAGCAATCAGCCCCAGCATTTT

d_call: TRBD1
v_call: TRBV6-1
j_call: TRBJ2-7
cdr3_aa: CASSEQQGMYEQYF
cdr3_nt: TGTGCCAGCAGTGAACAACAGGGGATGTACGAGCAGTACTTC

d_call: TRBD1
v_call: TRBV30
j_call: TRBJ1-6
cdr3_aa: CAWTGPRTGRSNSPLHF
cdr3_nt: TGTGCCTGGACTGGCCCAAGGACAGGCCGAAGTAATTCACCCCTCCACTTT

d_call: -
v_call: TRBV5-1
j_call: TRBJ1-1
cdr3_aa: CASSLLAGTSTEAFF
cdr3_nt: TGCGCCAGCAGCTTGTTGGCGGGTACGAGCACTGAAGCTTTCTTT

d_call: TRBD1
v_call: TRBV5-1
j_call: TRBJ2-1
cdr3_aa: CASSLGQGDEQFF
cdr3_nt: TGCGCCAGCAGCTTGGGACAGGGCGATGAGCAGTTCTTC

d_call: -
v_call: TRBV11-2
j_call: TRBJ2-7
cdr3_aa: CASSRLYEQYF
cdr3_nt: TGTGCCAGCAGTCGTCTCTACGAGCAGTACTTC

d_call: TRBD2
v_call: TRBV2
j_call: TRBJ2-3
cdr3_aa: CASSYGTRGTDTQYF
cdr3_nt: TGTGCCAGCAGTTACGGGACTAGGGGCACAGATACGCAGTATTTT

d_call: -
v_call: TRBV4-1
j_call: TRBJ1-4
cdr3_aa: CASSQDQRGSTNEKLFF
cdr3_nt: TGCGCCAGCAGCCAAGATCAAAGGGGATCAACTAATGAAAAACTGTTTTTT

d_call: -
v_call: TRBV5-1
j_call: TRBJ2-1
cdr3_aa: CASSFPASILQVNYNEQFF
cdr3_nt: TGCGCCAGCAGCTTTCCGGCTAGTATCCTCCAAGTAAACTACAATGAGCAGTTCTTC

d_call: TRBD1
v_call: TRBV9
j_call: TRBJ1-1
cdr3_aa: CASSVETGGTEAFF
cdr3_nt: TGTGCCAGCAGCGTAGAAACAGGGGGCACTGAAGCTTTCTTT

d_call: -
v_call: TRBV19
j_call: TRBJ1-1
cdr3_aa: CASSIFMNTEAFF
cdr3_nt: TGTGCCAGTAGTATATTTATGAACACTGAAGCTTTCTTT

d_call: TRBD1
v_call: TRBV7-6
j_call: TRBJ2-7
cdr3_aa: CASSFRTGTYEQYF
cdr3_nt: TGTGCCAGCAGCTTCAGGACAGGGACCTACGAGCAGTACTTC

d_call: -
v_call: TRBV7-9
j_call: TRBJ2-1
cdr3_aa: CASSPPGQYNEQFF
cdr3_nt: TGTGCCAGCAGCCCCCCGGGACAATACAATGAGCAGTTCTTC

d_call: -
v_call: TRBV5-8
j_call: TRBJ1-2
cdr3_aa: CASSLAGHVPNYGYTF
cdr3_nt: TGTGCCAGCAGCTTGGCCGGACACGTACCTAACTATGGCTACACCTTC

d_call: -
v_call: TRBV25-1
j_call: TRBJ1-3
cdr3_aa: CASSERGGPGNTIYF
cdr3_nt: TGTGCCAGCAGTGAGCGCGGGGGCCCTGGAAACACCATATATTTT

d_call: -
v_call: TRBV5-4
j_call: TRBJ2-6
cdr3_aa: CASSLKDMSTVLTF
cdr3_nt: TGTGCCAGCAGCTTAAAGGACATGTCAACCGTCCTGACTTTC

d_call: -
v_call: TRBV10-1
j_call: TRBJ2-1
cdr3_aa: CASSESSGRGAYNEQFF
cdr3_nt: TGCGCCAGCAGTGAGTCAAGCGGCAGGGGGGCATACAATGAGCAGTTCTTC